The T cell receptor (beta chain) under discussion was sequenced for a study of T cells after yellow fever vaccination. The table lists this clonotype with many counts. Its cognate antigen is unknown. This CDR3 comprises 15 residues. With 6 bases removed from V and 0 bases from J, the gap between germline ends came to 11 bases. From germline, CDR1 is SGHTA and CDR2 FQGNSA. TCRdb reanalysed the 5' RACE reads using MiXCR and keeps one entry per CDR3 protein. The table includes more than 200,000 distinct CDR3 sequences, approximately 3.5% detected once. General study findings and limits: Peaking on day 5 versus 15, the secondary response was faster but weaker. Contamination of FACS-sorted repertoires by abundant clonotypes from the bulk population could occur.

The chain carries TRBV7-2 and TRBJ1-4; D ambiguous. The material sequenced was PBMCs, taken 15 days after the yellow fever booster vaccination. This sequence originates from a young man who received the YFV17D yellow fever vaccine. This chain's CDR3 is CASRAASATNEKLFF. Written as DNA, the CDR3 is TGTGCCAGCAGGGCGGCGAGTGCAACTAATGAAAAACTGTTTTTT.